The 26 T cell receptor beta chains below were found in one sample sequenced in a study of regulatory T cells in long-lasting Graves disease (dated by TCRdb to about 2021). Library preparation employed multiplex PCR. The instrument was an Illumina HiSeq 4000. To build TCR beta libraries, CDR3 regions were amplified by Arm-PCR using iRepertoire HTBI primers. TCRdb itself trimmed the public reads at Q25 with fastp, ran MiXCR and retained productive beta chains. Rows matching on CDR3 protein sequence are summarized as one entry with the most common DNA and genes. Present in this sample are a few hundred thousand distinct CDR3 sequences, 20% of which were seen just once. The leading ten clones occupy around 14% of the sample. The time point label here, explained by the study, means: newly diagnosed GD, antithyroid drugs for less than 3 months. For both TCR sequencing and RNA sequencing, RNA was extracted from PBMCs in TRIzol.

The source was peripheral blood mononuclear cells (PBMCs), collected at new diagnosis, from a patient treated with antithyroid drugs. The receptor source for this set is a female donor with Graves disease.

This clonotype was picked up many times. V gene TRBV7-9 combines with J gene TRBJ1-1, with a weak D call TRBD1 (6 bases). Germline assignment: CDR1 SEHNR and CDR2 FQNEAQ (reference sequence). The CDR3 extends over 15 amino acids. The V gene lost 2 bases and the J gene lost 7 bases, with 17 bases spanning the gap. In nucleotides, the CDR3 is TGTGCCAGCAGCTTACACGGGGGACAAATACTTGAAGCTTTCTTT. Translated: CASSLHGGQILEAFF.

This clonotype was observed many times. The J gene is TRBJ1-2, the V gene TRBV20-1, with TRBD1 identical over 8 bases. The CDR3 is 13 amino acids. Per the germline V gene, CDR1 is DFQATT and CDR2 is SNEGSKA (reference sequence). V shed 3 bases, J shed 8 bases, and the junction held 8 bases outside the gene matches. CDR3 DNA sequence: TGCAGTGCTAGTGACAGGGGAACGATGGGCTACACCTTC. It codes for CSASDRGTMGYTF.

This clonotype was detected many times. The chain combines TRBV2 with TRBJ2-7; D is possibly TRBD2 (6 bases). V was pared by 4 bases and J by 7 bases, with 14 bases between. Germline-derived CDR1 and CDR2 are SNHLY and FYNNEI. CDR3 length: 13 residues. The CDR3 DNA sequence: TGTGCCAGCAGTGCGGGACTTGAGGCAGAGCAGTACTTC. Translated, it gives CASSAGLEAEQYF.

This clonotype was seen ten or more times. The chain uses TRBV6-5 and TRBJ2-2, with unresolved D. The length of the CDR3 is 13 residues. Trimming removed 2 bases from V and 0 bases from J, with 1 base in between. The germline V gene encodes CDR1 MNHEY and CDR2 SVGAGI. This CDR3 is CASSYTNTGELFF. The CDR3 nucleotides read TGTGCCAGCAGTTACACGAACACCGGGGAGCTGTTTTTT.

Many counts were recorded for this clonotype. The chain is built from TRBV2 and TRBJ2-2; 7 bases fit TRBD1. The germline V gene has CDR1 SNHLY and CDR2 FYNNEI. There are 13 residues in the CDR3. The V segment lost 8 bases and the J segment 4 bases; nucleotides outside the gene matches: 4. CDR3 loop: CASGAGGTGELFF. DNA for the CDR3: TGTGCCAGCGGGGCAGGGGGCACCGGGGAGCTGTTTTTT.

This clonotype was counted many times. The chain uses TRBV7-2 and TRBJ2-2; a weak D match, TRBD2 (5 bases). CDR1 and CDR2 from the germline V gene are SGHTA and FQGNSA. This CDR3 is 14 amino acids long. Trimming cost V 1 base and J 7 bases, with 10 bases left between them. This CDR3 is CASSLERWGGELFF. Written as DNA, the CDR3 is TGTGCCAGCAGCTTAGAGCGGTGGGGCGGGGAGCTGTTTTTT.

This clonotype has ten or more counts. This rearrangement joins TRBV20-1 to TRBJ2-3; no clear D gene. The CDR3 length is 14 residues. Between the trimmed V and J ends, which lost 5 bases and 6 bases, there was a span of 18 bases. From germline, CDR1 is DFQATT and CDR2 SNEGSKA (reference sequence). CDR3 loop: CSAPDWGKTDTQYF. CDR3 nucleotides: TGCAGTGCTCCTGACTGGGGAAAGACTGATACGCAGTATTTT.

This clonotype was observed many times. V and J are TRBV19 and TRBJ1-1; D gene ambiguous. Germline-derived CDR1 and CDR2 are LNHDA and SQIVND (reference sequence). With 1 base removed from V and 6 bases from J, the gap between germline ends came to 9 bases. The CDR3 is 13 residues long. The CDR3 loop reads CASSIGTFAEAFF. CDR3 sequence (DNA): TGTGCCAGTAGTATAGGGACGTTCGCTGAAGCTTTCTTT.

Remarks on this clonotype: A clone one base away is much larger, so this may be a read error. The conserved final phenylalanine or tryptophan is absent from the CDR3, which likely points to a read error. V and J are TRBV10-2 and TRBJ2-2; 7 positions agree with TRBD1. The CDR3 consists of 15 residues. Germline values: CDR1 WSHSY, CDR2 SAAADI. Trimming cost V 7 bases and J 3 bases; bases outside gene matches: 8. The CDR3: CASTSPGTDTGELFL. CDR3 DNA: TGCGCCAGCACGAGTCCAGGGACAGACACCGGGGAGCTGTTTCTT.

This clonotype occurred many times. V is TRBV6-1 and J is TRBJ1-3; the match to TRBD1 covers 7 bases. In germline, CDR1 is MNHNS, CDR2 SASEGT. V trimming: 7 bases; J trimming: 6 bases; junction bases outside the gene matches: 9. The CDR3 totals 14 residues. CDR3 in DNA: TGTGCCAGCAACACCGGGACAGAGGCAAACACCATATATTTT. Residues: CASNTGTEANTIYF.

This clonotype was observed at least ten times. The chain couples TRBV5-5 to TRBJ2-3, with a possible D match to TRBD1 (6 bases). V lost 4 bases and J lost 6, with 12 bases in between. Germline V gives CDR1 SGHKS, CDR2 YYEKEE (reference sequence). This CDR3 region has 13 residues. CDR3 residues: CASSGLGADTQYF. The CDR3 DNA sequence: TGTGCCAGCAGCGGCCTGGGGGCCGATACGCAGTATTTT. Using reference TRBV5-5 and TRBJ2-3 for the parts outside the CDR3, the full variable domain is DAGVTQSPTHLIKTRGQQVTLRCSPISGHKSVSWYQQVLGQGPQFIFQYYEKEERGRGNFPDRFSARQFPNYSSELNVNALLLGDSALYLCASSGLGADTQYFGPGTRLTVL.

The sample holds many counts of this clonotype. The chain joins TRBV7-2 to TRBJ2-1; no definite D call. CDR3 length: 14 amino acids. V shed 4 bases and J shed 6 bases, with 13 bases lying between them. Germline V gene lookup returns CDR1 SGHTA and CDR2 FQGNSA. The CDR3 is CASSSGRGRNEQFF. As DNA, the CDR3 is TGTGCCAGCAGCTCCGGACGAGGTCGCAATGAGCAGTTCTTC.

At least ten counts were recorded for this clonotype. The chain combines TRBV10-3 with TRBJ2-7, with TRBD2 identical over 10 bases. V was pared by 5 bases and J by 4 bases, with 5 bases of the junction left unmatched. Germline CDR1 is ENHRY and CDR2 is SYGVKD. This CDR3 region has 14 residues. The CDR3 DNA reads TGTGCCATCAGTCCCGGGACTAGCGTATACGAGCAGTACTTC. Its translation is CAISPGTSVYEQYF.

This clonotype has a count of ten or more. V is TRBV6-5 and J is TRBJ1-2; a possible D gene is TRBD1 (5 bases). The germline V gene encodes CDR1 MNHEY and CDR2 SVGAGI. The CDR3 is 11 amino acids. Trimming took off 4 bases at V and 8 bases at J, with 8 bases between the two ends. The chain's CDR3 is CASSSGIGYTF. For the CDR3, the DNA is TGTGCCAGCAGTTCAGGGATCGGCTACACCTTC.

The table lists this clonotype with many counts. Germline is not matched at one junction end, which may reflect a read error. The CDR3 bases are TGCGCCAGCAGCTTGATCGTCCCGGGCGATACGCAGTATTTT. Translated: CASSLIVPGDTQYF. The V and J genes are TRBV5-5 and TRBJ2-3, with D unclear. The CDR3 contains 14 residues. Germline V lookup: CDR1 SGHKS, CDR2 YYEKEE (reference sequence).

This clonotype was seen ten or more times. The chain carries TRBV28 and TRBJ1-1, with D perhaps TRBD1 (6 bases). The V gene's germline CDR1 is MDHEN and CDR2 SYDVKM. The V gene lost 5 bases and the J gene lost 9 bases, with 16 bases spanning the gap. This CDR3 contains 13 residues. The CDR3 loop reads CASSPPDRTKAFF. CDR3 nucleotide sequence: TGTGCCAGCAGTCCCCCTGACAGGACAAAAGCTTTCTTT.

A single count supports this clonotype. This could be a read error, since a much larger clone is one nucleotide away. The chain employs TRBV3-1 and TRBJ2-1; possible D gene TRBD2, 6 bases. The J call is in doubt because the DNA end fits TRBJ2-5 better. The CDR3 is made up of 15 amino acids. Per germline, CDR1 LGHDT and CDR2 YNNKEL (reference sequence). CDR3 in DNA: TGTGCCAGCAGCCAAGATGGTGGCGGGGTTAAGACCCAGTACTTC. Encoded protein: CASSQDGGGVKTQYF.

This chain links TRBV6-1 with TRBJ1-6; 9 bases line up with TRBD1. CDR3 length: 15 residues. Per germline, CDR1 MNHNS and CDR2 SASEGT. V lost 6 bases and J lost 10; bases outside the gene matches: 10. The CDR3 nucleotides read TGTGCCAGCAGCGGTGGGACAGGGAGAATATCACCCCTCCACTTT. Protein sequence: CASSGGTGRISPLHF.

The chain employs TRBV2 and TRBJ2-2, with 7 bases fitting TRBD1. CDR1 and CDR2 from the germline V gene are SNHLY and FYNNEI. With V trimmed by 7 bases and J by 8 bases, 4 bases remained unmatched. This CDR3 has 12 amino acids. The CDR3 coding sequence is TGTGCCAGCACTGACAGGGTGGGGGAGCTGTTTTTT. It encodes CASTDRVGELFF.

The V gene is TRBV5-5, the J gene TRBJ2-1; D gene uncertain. Trimming took 3 bases from V and 8 from J, leaving 15 bases between them. CDR3 size: 14 residues. CDR1 and CDR2 (germline): SGHKS, YYEKEE (reference sequence). The CDR3 loop reads CASSWIDTQDEQFF. The CDR3 nucleotides are TGTGCCAGCAGCTGGATCGACACCCAAGATGAGCAGTTCTTC.

This clonotype was observed many times. This chain connects TRBV10-3 to TRBJ2-5; unclear D gene. Per germline, CDR1 ENHRY and CDR2 SYGVKD. V was clipped by 3 bases and J by 4 bases, with 6 bases between them. The CDR3 length is 12 residues. Here the CDR3 reads CAISDARETQYF. The DNA for the CDR3 is TGTGCCATCAGTGACGCGCGAGAGACCCAGTACTTC.

At least ten counts were recorded for this clonotype. This rearrangement joins TRBV6-1 to TRBJ1-5, with D possibly TRBD1 on 5 matching bases. V shed 6 bases and J shed 2 bases, with 17 bases lying between them. The CDR3 sequence is 16 residues long. The germline CDR1 and CDR2 sequences are MNHNS and SASEGT. The CDR3 region has the DNA TGTGCCAGCAGGACAGCCCACCGGGGCCGCAATCAGCCCCAGCATTTT. It yields the protein CASRTAHRGRNQPQHF.

A few counts support this clonotype. The rearrangement joins TRBV20-1 to TRBJ2-1; 10 nucleotides line up with TRBD2. Per the germline V gene, CDR1 is DFQATT and CDR2 is SNEGSKA (reference sequence). Trimming removed 5 bases from V and 3 bases from J; junction bases left unmatched: 4. The CDR3 covers 14 residues. CDR3: CSAAGTSVYNEQFF. In DNA form, the CDR3 reads TGCAGTGCTGCCGGGACTAGCGTCTACAATGAGCAGTTCTTC.

This clonotype was seen a single time. The chain couples TRBV20-1 to TRBJ2-3; TRBD2 matches at 10 bases. CDR1 DFQATT and CDR2 SNEGSKA come from the germline V gene (reference sequence). Unmatched junction bases numbered 3, after V lost 1 base and J lost 2 bases. CDR3 size: 15 residues. The CDR3 coding sequence is TGCAGTGCTAGAGCACTAGCGGGGTACACAGATACGCAGTATTTT. Encoded protein: CSARALAGYTDTQYF.

There are many counts of this clonotype. The chain carries TRBV11-2 and TRBJ1-2; D gene ambiguous. The CDR3 consists of 13 residues. V shed 0 bases and J shed 8 bases, with 10 bases lying between them. Germline V gives CDR1 SGHAT, CDR2 FQNNGV. The CDR3 nucleotides are TGTGCCAGCAGCTTAGACGGCGGCCTAGGCTACACCTTC. The encoded protein is CASSLDGGLGYTF.

There are many counts of this clonotype. CDR3: CASSEARGFAEAFF. Written as DNA, the CDR3 is TGTGCCAGCAGTGAAGCGAGGGGCTTTGCTGAAGCTTTCTTT. The chain combines TRBV2 with TRBJ1-1; the D gene is possibly TRBD1 (5 bases). V was shortened by 0 bases and J by 6 bases, with 11 bases between the two germline ends. Germline CDR1 is SNHLY and CDR2 is FYNNEI. The CDR3 loop spans 14 amino acids.